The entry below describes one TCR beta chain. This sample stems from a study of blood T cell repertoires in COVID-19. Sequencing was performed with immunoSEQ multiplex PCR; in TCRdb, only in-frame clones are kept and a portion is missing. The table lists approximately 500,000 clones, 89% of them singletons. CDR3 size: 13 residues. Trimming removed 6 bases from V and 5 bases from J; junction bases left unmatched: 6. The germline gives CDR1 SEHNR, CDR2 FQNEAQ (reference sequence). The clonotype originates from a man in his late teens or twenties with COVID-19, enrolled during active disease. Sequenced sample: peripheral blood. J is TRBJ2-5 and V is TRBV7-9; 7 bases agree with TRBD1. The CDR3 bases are TGTGCCAGCAGACAGGGGTCGACTGAGACCCAGTACTTC. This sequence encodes CASRQGSTETQYF.